Listed here is a single T cell receptor (beta chain). The antigen is undetermined. Deletions cut 0 bases from V and 3 bases from J, with 11 bases between. Germline V lookup: CDR1 GTSNPN, CDR2 SVGIG (reference sequence). This CDR3 has 15 residues. This specimen comes from a study of T-cell memory formation after mild COVID-19. Study outcomes and limitations: Some responding clones appeared in pre-infection memory, suggesting cross-reactive memory joined.

TCRdb analysed the 5' RACE reads with MiXCR anew, one entry per CDR3 protein. The data show more than 300,000 distinct CDR3 sequences, 20% to 25% seen once. This TCR was sampled from a man between 18 and 29 years old who had mild COVID-19 (a few samples of this study predate the infection). Cell type and time point are not known. The sequenced sample was PBMCs or a T cell subset sorted from them (not recorded which). This sequence joins TRBV30 and TRBJ2-2, with a weak D call TRBD2 (6 bases). Here the CDR3 reads CAWSVSASDTGELFF. CDR3 bases: TGTGCCTGGAGTGTAAGCGCTAGCGACACCGGGGAGCTGTTTTTT.